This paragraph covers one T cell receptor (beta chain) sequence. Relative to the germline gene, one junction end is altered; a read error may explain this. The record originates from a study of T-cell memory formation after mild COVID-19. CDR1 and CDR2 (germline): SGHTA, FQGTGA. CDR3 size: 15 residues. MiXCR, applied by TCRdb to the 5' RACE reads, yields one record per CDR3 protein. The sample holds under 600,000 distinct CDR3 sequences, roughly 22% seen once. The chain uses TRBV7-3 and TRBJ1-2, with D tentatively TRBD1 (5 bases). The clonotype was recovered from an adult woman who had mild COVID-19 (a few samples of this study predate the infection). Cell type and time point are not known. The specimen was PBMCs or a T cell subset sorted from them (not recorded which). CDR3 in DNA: TGTGCCAGCAGCTTAGCGCCAGGGTATCAGTATGGCTACATCTTC. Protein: CASSLAPGYQYGYIF. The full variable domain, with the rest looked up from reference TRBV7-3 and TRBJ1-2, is GAGVSQTPSNKVTEKGKYVELRCDPISGHTALYWYRQSLGQGPEFLIYFQGTGAADDSGLPNDRFFAVRPEGSVSTLKIQRTERGDSAVYLCASSLAPGYQYGYIFGSGTRLTVV.